The rows below give T cell receptor beta chains drawn from one sample of a study of human T cells and chemical hapten exposure. TCRdb recomputed calls from the RACE reads with MiXCR, one row per CDR3 protein. The sample has around 100,000 distinct CDR3 sequences; roughly 11% are singletons. The material was whole blood, obtained in connection with sensitization to the hapten diphenylcyclopropenone (DPC). The receptor source for this set is a woman in her forties with alopecia areata. Some clones in this sample may be carry-over from other donors' samples. Both conserved end residues are part of each CDR3. D genes are given only for firm matches. Size is omitted from some rows. Given values are once, few, many or a class for expanded clones.

DNA: TGTGCCAGCAGTTTCGCCTCTAGCGGGAGGGGGAATGAGCAGTTCTTC
CDR3: CASSFASSGRGNEQFF
D: TRBD2
V: TRBV6-2/TRBV6-3
J: TRBJ2-1
size: many
length: 16

DNA: TGTGCCAGTAGTATGGGGCAGGGGCGTCAGCCCCAGCATTTT
CDR3: CASSMGQGRQPQHF
D: NA
V: TRBV19
J: TRBJ1-5
size: few
length: 14

DNA: TGTGCCAGCAGTTTAGTGGGAGGGGAGGTCTTC
CDR3: CASSLVGGEVF
D: TRBD2
V: TRBV28
J: TRBJ2-1
size: many
length: 11

DNA: TGTGCCAGCAGTCTCGGACTAGCGGGAGTCGATACCTACGAGCAGTACTTC
CDR3: CASSLGLAGVDTYEQYF
D: TRBD2
V: TRBV12-3/TRBV12-4
J: TRBJ2-7
size: few
length: 17

DNA: TGTGCCAGCAGTCAAACTAGCAGTCGAGCGACCCAGTACTTC
CDR3: CASSQTSSRATQYF
D: NA
V: TRBV28
J: TRBJ2-5
size: few
length: 14

DNA: TGTGCCAGCAGCCCACAGGGGGCGATGGGAACAGATACGCAGTATTTT
CDR3: CASSPQGAMGTDTQYF
D: TRBD1
V: TRBV7-9
J: TRBJ2-3
size: many
length: 16

DNA: TGTGCCAGCAGTTACTCCCACAGGCCGAACACTGAAGCTTTCTTT
CDR3: CASSYSHRPNTEAFF
D: NA
V: TRBV6-5
J: TRBJ1-1
size: few
length: 15

DNA: TGTGCCAGCAGGAAGACAGGGCTCTATGGCTACACCTTC
CDR3: CASRKTGLYGYTF
D: TRBD1
V: TRBV6-2/TRBV6-3
J: TRBJ1-2
size: NA
length: 13

DNA: TGTGCCAGCAGTTTAGCGGGAGGGCCGAGGAATGAGCAGTTCTTC
CDR3: CASSLAGGPRNEQFF
D: TRBD2
V: TRBV7-9
J: TRBJ2-1
size: many
length: 15

DNA: TGTGCCAGCGTAGCGGGAGGGAACACCGGGGAGCTGTTTTTT
CDR3: CASVAGGNTGELFF
D: TRBD2
V: TRBV28
J: TRBJ2-2
size: few
length: 14

DNA: TGTGCCAGCAGCTTAAGCCGGGACAGAGACTTCTATGGCTACACCTTC
CDR3: CASSLSRDRDFYGYTF
D: TRBD1
V: TRBV9
J: TRBJ1-2
size: NA
length: 16

DNA: TGTGCCAGCAGCCAATTTAGGGGGCGGGGCACTGAAGCTTTCTTT
CDR3: CASSQFRGRGTEAFF
D: TRBD1
V: TRBV14
J: TRBJ1-1
size: many
length: 15

DNA: TGTGCCAGCAGTCTACAGAGATATGGCTACACCTTC
CDR3: CASSLQRYGYTF
D: NA
V: TRBV12-3/TRBV12-4
J: TRBJ1-2
size: many
length: 12

DNA: TGTGCCAGCAGCCAGGCCCGACTAGCGGGACTTTACAATGAGCAGTTCTTC
CDR3: CASSQARLAGLYNEQFF
D: TRBD2
V: TRBV3-1
J: TRBJ2-1
size: NA
length: 17

DNA: TGTGCCAGCAGCTTACGGCGGGGGGCCACAGATACGCAGTATTTT
CDR3: CASSLRRGATDTQYF
D: TRBD2
V: TRBV7-2
J: TRBJ2-3
size: many
length: 15

DNA: TGTGCCAGCTCGCCTAATCCCTACGAGCAGTACTTC
CDR3: CASSPNPYEQYF
D: NA
V: TRBV18
J: TRBJ2-7
size: many
length: 12

DNA: TGTGCCAGCAGCTTCAGTATGGTCGGGAAGACCCAGTACTTC
CDR3: CASSFSMVGKTQYF
D: NA
V: TRBV7-9
J: TRBJ2-5
size: few
length: 14

DNA: TGTGCCAGCAGGGACTCTCAGGGGTGGATCGGGGAGCTGTTTTTT
CDR3: CASRDSQGWIGELFF
D: NA
V: TRBV12-3/TRBV12-4
J: TRBJ2-2
size: many
length: 15

DNA: TGTGCCAGCAGTTACACCCCCCGGGGGGGGACTGAAGCTTTCTTT
CDR3: CASSYTPRGGTEAFF
D: NA
V: TRBV6-5
J: TRBJ1-1
size: few
length: 15

DNA: TGTGCCAGCAGTTACGCCCGGGACAGGGATAATCAGCCCCAGCATTTT
CDR3: CASSYARDRDNQPQHF
D: TRBD1
V: TRBV6-2/TRBV6-3
J: TRBJ1-5
size: few
length: 16

DNA: TGCGCCAGCAGCCAAGAAACCGGGGGCGACTACCCCCTCCACTTT
CDR3: CASSQETGGDYPLHF
D: NA
V: TRBV4-3
J: TRBJ1-6
size: many
length: 15

DNA: TGTGCCACCGACTCCGGGACCGAATATTCGCCCCTCCACTTT
CDR3: CATDSGTEYSPLHF
D: NA
V: TRBV7-9
J: TRBJ1-6
size: few
length: 14

DNA: TGTGCCAGCAGCTTATTGGTTAGCGGGACCGGGGCAGATACGCAGTATTTT
CDR3: CASSLLVSGTGADTQYF
D: TRBD2
V: TRBV7-2
J: TRBJ2-3
size: few
length: 17

DNA: TGTGCCAGCAGCCAATTCAGGACAGTGATCACTGAAGCTTTCTTT
CDR3: CASSQFRTVITEAFF
D: NA
V: TRBV16
J: TRBJ1-1
size: few
length: 15

DNA: TGTGCCAGCAGCTTTCTAAGGGACACATACTCTGGAAACACCATATATTTT
CDR3: CASSFLRDTYSGNTIYF
D: NA
V: TRBV7-2
J: TRBJ1-3
size: few
length: 17

DNA: TGTGCCATCAGGGGCAATCGAGGACAGGGCAATGAGCAGTTCTTC
CDR3: CAIRGNRGQGNEQFF
D: TRBD1
V: TRBV10-3
J: TRBJ2-1
size: many
length: 15

DNA: TGTGCCAGCAGCCGTATAGACAGGGCGGTCTACGAGCAGTACTTC
CDR3: CASSRIDRAVYEQYF
D: TRBD1
V: TRBV7-2
J: TRBJ2-7
size: NA
length: 15

DNA: TGTGCCAGCTCACTCCTACCGGGGGACGAGCAGTACTTC
CDR3: CASSLLPGDEQYF
D: NA
V: TRBV18
J: TRBJ2-7
size: many
length: 13

DNA: TGTGCCAGCAGCCAAGCGTCAGGGTTGAGCACTGAAGCTTTCTTT
CDR3: CASSQASGLSTEAFF
D: NA
V: TRBV14
J: TRBJ1-1
size: NA
length: 15

DNA: TGTGCCAGCAGTTACCTGGACGAGCAGTACTTC
CDR3: CASSYLDEQYF
D: NA
V: TRBV6-2/TRBV6-3
J: TRBJ2-7
size: NA
length: 11

DNA: TGTGCCAGCAGCTCCCGACAGGGCTACAATGAGCAGTTCTTC
CDR3: CASSSRQGYNEQFF
D: TRBD1
V: TRBV7-2
J: TRBJ2-1
size: few
length: 14

DNA: TGTGCCAGCAGTTCTCCGGGACAGGGTAAATCACCCCTCCACTTT
CDR3: CASSSPGQGKSPLHF
D: TRBD1
V: TRBV6-5
J: TRBJ1-6
size: few
length: 15

DNA: TGTGCCAGCAGCCAAGTCGGGGGGGCCTACAATGAGCAGTTCTTC
CDR3: CASSQVGGAYNEQFF
D: TRBD2
V: TRBV7-2
J: TRBJ2-1
size: many
length: 15

DNA: TGCGCCAGCAGCCGCGGGACTAGCGGCCAAGAGACCCAGTACTTC
CDR3: CASSRGTSGQETQYF
D: TRBD2
V: TRBV4-3
J: TRBJ2-5
size: many
length: 15

DNA: TGTGCCATCAGTGAGTCGAAACTAGCGGGGCCCTCCTACAATGAGCAGTTCTTC
CDR3: CAISESKLAGPSYNEQFF
D: TRBD2
V: TRBV10-3
J: TRBJ2-1
size: few
length: 18

DNA: TGTGCCAGCAGCCCCGGCGGACTTGGGTGTGAAAAACTGTTTTTT
CDR3: CASSPGGLGCEKLFF
D: NA
V: TRBV7-2
J: TRBJ1-4
size: NA
length: 15

DNA: TGTGCCAGCAGCGTAGAGTTGCCGGCGGGGCCTGGGGTTGAGCAGTTCTTC
CDR3: CASSVELPAGPGVEQFF
D: NA
V: TRBV9
J: TRBJ2-1
size: NA
length: 17

DNA: TGTGCCAGCAGCTTGCTGCTAGCGGACACCGGGGAGCTGTTTTTT
CDR3: CASSLLLADTGELFF
D: TRBD2
V: TRBV5-5
J: TRBJ2-2
size: few
length: 15

DNA: TGCGCCAGCAGCTTGGAGCCAGATCAGCCCCAGCATTTT
CDR3: CASSLEPDQPQHF
D: NA
V: TRBV5-1
J: TRBJ1-5
size: many
length: 13

DNA: TGTGCCAGCAGCGCTTCTACAGGGGGCGGGGGCACTGAAGCTTTCTTT
CDR3: CASSASTGGGGTEAFF
D: TRBD1
V: TRBV5-4
J: TRBJ1-1
size: many
length: 16

DNA: TGTGCCAGCAGTTTAATGGGACAGGGAGGAACCGGGGAGCTGTTTTTT
CDR3: CASSLMGQGGTGELFF
D: TRBD1
V: TRBV27
J: TRBJ2-2
size: NA
length: 16

DNA: TGTGCCAGCAGCTTTGGGACGGGCCATTCCGGGGAGCTGTTTTTT
CDR3: CASSFGTGHSGELFF
D: NA
V: TRBV7-6
J: TRBJ2-2
size: few
length: 15